These T cell receptor beta chains were read from a single sample in a study of T cell responses to AZD1222 COVID-19 vaccine. Profiled with immunoSEQ multiplex PCR; TCRdb holds only in-frame clones, not every one. Counted here are roughly 190,000 clones, approximately 91% occurring once; the ten biggest clones make up 0.99%. The sequences come from peripheral blood, collected on day 0 of AZD1222 vaccination. These receptors were taken from an adult in good health. CDR3s include the opening cysteine and the closing phenylalanine or tryptophan. The order of the fields is clone size, V gene, J gene, D gene, CDR3 DNA, CDR3 protein. D genes are given only for firm matches. The listing skips clone size in some rows; elsewhere it reads once, few, many or a size class.

clone size: -; V gene: TRBV29-1; J gene: TRBJ1-3; D gene: TRBD1; CDR3 DNA: TGCAGCGTGGAGACAGGGCTAGGTGGAAACACCATATATTTT; CDR3 protein: CSVETGLGGNTIYF
clone size: -; V gene: TRBV4-3; J gene: TRBJ2-3; D gene: TRBD2; CDR3 DNA: TGCGCCAGCAGCCACAGCGGGGGGATAGATACGCAGTATTTT; CDR3 protein: CASSHSGGIDTQYF
clone size: -; V gene: TRBV11-2; J gene: TRBJ2-1; D gene: TRBD2; CDR3 DNA: TGTGCCAGCAGCTTAGCCTCGGCGGGAGGGTTTAATGAGCAGTTCTTC; CDR3 protein: CASSLASAGGFNEQFF
clone size: -; V gene: TRBV25-1; J gene: TRBJ1-6; D gene: -; CDR3 DNA: TGTGCCAGCAGTGACCCAGGGTTACGTGATTCACCCCTCCACTTT; CDR3 protein: CASSDPGLRDSPLHF
clone size: once; V gene: TRBV11-3; J gene: TRBJ2-1; D gene: TRBD1; CDR3 DNA: TGTGCCAGCAGCCTGGGACAGGGCTCCTACAATGAGCAGTTCTTC; CDR3 protein: CASSLGQGSYNEQFF
clone size: -; V gene: TRBV5-1; J gene: TRBJ2-7; D gene: TRBD2; CDR3 DNA: TGCGCCAGCAGGGAGACTAGCGGGAGCTCCTACGAGCAGTACTTC; CDR3 protein: CASRETSGSSYEQYF
clone size: -; V gene: TRBV7-7; J gene: TRBJ1-4; D gene: -; CDR3 DNA: TGTGCTAGCAGCTTGGGCCCCGCAACTAATGAAAAACTGTTTTTT; CDR3 protein: CASSLGPATNEKLFF
clone size: -; V gene: TRBV28; J gene: TRBJ2-7; D gene: -; CDR3 DNA: TGTGCCAGCAGTTTAACGTCACAGCCCGGTATTAGGGAGCAGTACTTC; CDR3 protein: CASSLTSQPGIREQYF
clone size: -; V gene: TRBV7-2; J gene: TRBJ2-2; D gene: -; CDR3 DNA: TGTGCCAGCAACTTGAGGGCGGGGTTCGCGAACACCGGGGAGCTGTTTTTT; CDR3 protein: CASNLRAGFANTGELFF
clone size: -; V gene: TRBV6-5; J gene: TRBJ1-6; D gene: -; CDR3 DNA: TGTGCCAGCAGTTCAGGACACTCCAATTCACCCCTCCACTTT; CDR3 protein: CASSSGHSNSPLHF
clone size: -; V gene: TRBV5-6; J gene: TRBJ1-5; D gene: -; CDR3 DNA: TGTGCCAGCAGCTTGTTCCAGCGCAATCAGCCCCAGCATTTT; CDR3 protein: CASSLFQRNQPQHF
clone size: -; V gene: TRBV7-2; J gene: TRBJ2-1; D gene: TRBD1; CDR3 DNA: TGTGCCAGCAGCCCTACAGGGGGCGGTCATAATGAGCAGTTCTTC; CDR3 protein: CASSPTGGGHNEQFF
clone size: -; V gene: TRBV7-2; J gene: TRBJ2-1; D gene: -; CDR3 DNA: TGTGCCAGCAGCTTAGTGCGTCCTAGCGCCAATGAGCAGTTCTTC; CDR3 protein: CASSLVRPSANEQFF
clone size: -; V gene: TRBV3-1/TRBV3-2; J gene: TRBJ1-2; D gene: -; CDR3 DNA: TGTGCCAGCAGCCAAGCGACCAGCTATGGCTACACCTTC; CDR3 protein: CASSQATSYGYTF
clone size: -; V gene: TRBV7-8; J gene: TRBJ1-2; D gene: TRBD1; CDR3 DNA: TGTGCCAGCAGCCCGACAGGGGATGGCTACACCTTC; CDR3 protein: CASSPTGDGYTF
clone size: once; V gene: TRBV29-1; J gene: TRBJ2-5; D gene: TRBD2; CDR3 DNA: TGCAGCGTTGAAGGACTAGCGGGGCCAGAGACCCAGTACTTC; CDR3 protein: CSVEGLAGPETQYF
clone size: -; V gene: TRBV7-2; J gene: TRBJ2-3; D gene: TRBD2; CDR3 DNA: TGTGCCAGCAGCCTGAGCGGGAACTCAGATACGCAGTATTTT; CDR3 protein: CASSLSGNSDTQYF
clone size: -; V gene: TRBV25-1; J gene: TRBJ2-5; D gene: -; CDR3 DNA: TGTGCCAGCAGTGAACAGGGGAGAGAGACCCAGTACTTC; CDR3 protein: CASSEQGRETQYF
clone size: once; V gene: TRBV2; J gene: TRBJ2-3; D gene: -; CDR3 DNA: TGTGCCAGCAGTGAGGTGGCGGTCACAGATACGCAGTATTTT; CDR3 protein: CASSEVAVTDTQYF
clone size: -; V gene: TRBV7-9; J gene: TRBJ2-5; D gene: TRBD2; CDR3 DNA: TGTGCCAGCAGCCGTATAGCGGGGGCAGAGACCCAGTACTTC; CDR3 protein: CASSRIAGAETQYF
clone size: -; V gene: TRBV2; J gene: TRBJ1-4; D gene: -; CDR3 DNA: TGTGCCAGCAGTGAAGCCCCAACAAAGGGTGAAAAACTGTTTTTT; CDR3 protein: CASSEAPTKGEKLFF
clone size: -; V gene: TRBV3-1/TRBV3-2; J gene: TRBJ2-7; D gene: TRBD1; CDR3 DNA: TGTGCCAGCAGCCTTCTCCCGGGACAGGGCTCCTACGAGCAGTACTTC; CDR3 protein: CASSLLPGQGSYEQYF
clone size: -; V gene: TRBV2; J gene: TRBJ1-2; D gene: TRBD1; CDR3 DNA: TGTGCCAGCAGTGACAGGGGGCGAGGCTACACCTTC; CDR3 protein: CASSDRGRGYTF
clone size: -; V gene: TRBV9; J gene: TRBJ2-2; D gene: -; CDR3 DNA: TGTGCCAGCAGCGCCGAGAAAGGTTTGACCGGGGAGCTGTTTTTT; CDR3 protein: CASSAEKGLTGELFF
clone size: -; V gene: TRBV7-2; J gene: TRBJ2-7; D gene: -; CDR3 DNA: TGTGCCAGCAGCTTAGAGACAGAGCAGTACTTC; CDR3 protein: CASSLETEQYF
clone size: -; V gene: TRBV20-1; J gene: TRBJ1-6; D gene: -; CDR3 DNA: TGCAGTGCTAGATTGGGTGGCGGGGAGAACTTT; CDR3 protein: CSARLGGGENF
clone size: -; V gene: TRBV9; J gene: TRBJ2-3; D gene: TRBD2; CDR3 DNA: TGTGCCAGCAGCGCCGGGACTACCTTCCTTAGCACAGATACGCAGTATTTT; CDR3 protein: CASSAGTTFLSTDTQYF
clone size: -; V gene: TRBV5-4; J gene: TRBJ2-5; D gene: TRBD2; CDR3 DNA: TGTGCCAGCAGCGCCCGGACTAGCGGGGACTCCCAGTACTTC; CDR3 protein: CASSARTSGDSQYF
clone size: -; V gene: TRBV9; J gene: TRBJ2-7; D gene: -; CDR3 DNA: TGTGCCAGCAGCGTAGGCCAGGCATCCTACGAGCAGTACTTC; CDR3 protein: CASSVGQASYEQYF
clone size: -; V gene: TRBV7-3; J gene: TRBJ2-5; D gene: -; CDR3 DNA: TGTGCCAGCAGCTTACAAGAGACCCAGTACTTC; CDR3 protein: CASSLQETQYF
clone size: -; V gene: TRBV6-5; J gene: TRBJ1-3; D gene: -; CDR3 DNA: TGTGCCAGCATCGTGGCCGGAAACACCATATATTTT; CDR3 protein: CASIVAGNTIYF
clone size: -; V gene: TRBV13; J gene: TRBJ2-5; D gene: -; CDR3 DNA: TGTGCCAGCAGACGAAGATCGGCTGGGGAGACCCAGTACTTC; CDR3 protein: CASRRRSAGETQYF